This note documents a single TCR beta chain sequence. Source study methods: Estimates of nucleated cell counts were drawn from the amplification of reference gene primers. The table came from immunoSEQ multiplex PCR; TCRdb's copy has only in-frame clones and leaves some out. V, J and clone size are those of that table, while D and trimming were read from the DNA. The repertoire holds around 99,000 clones, with about nine tenths as singletons. The data were obtained in a study of blood T cell repertoires in COVID-19. The overall study: Sample material is recorded as cDNA or gDNA derived from T cells, B-cell-depleted T cells, or PBMCs.

V was clipped by 2 bases and J by 14 bases; unmatched bases: 6. This CDR3 is built from 12 residues. Germline V lookup: CDR1 GTSNPN, CDR2 SVGIG (reference sequence). This chain uses TRBV30 with TRBJ1-6; 7 bases are a match to TRBD1. Material for sequencing was peripheral blood. This TCR came from a man aged 50 to 60 with active or convalescent COVID-19. The CDR3, as DNA: TGTGCCTGGAGTATCTTCAGGGGGTCCCTCCACTTT. Protein product: CAWSIFRGSLHF.